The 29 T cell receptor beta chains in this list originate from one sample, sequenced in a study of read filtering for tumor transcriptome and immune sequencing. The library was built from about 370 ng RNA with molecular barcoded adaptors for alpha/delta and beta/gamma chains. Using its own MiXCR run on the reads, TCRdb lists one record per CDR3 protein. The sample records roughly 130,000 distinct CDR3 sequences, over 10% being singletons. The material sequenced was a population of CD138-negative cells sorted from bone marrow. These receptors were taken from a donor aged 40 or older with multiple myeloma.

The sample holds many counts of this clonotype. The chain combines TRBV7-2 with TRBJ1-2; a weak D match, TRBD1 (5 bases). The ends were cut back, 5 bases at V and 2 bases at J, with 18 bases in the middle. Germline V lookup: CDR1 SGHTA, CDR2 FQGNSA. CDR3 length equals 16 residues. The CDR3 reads CASSIDPQTANYGYTF. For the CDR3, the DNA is TGTGCCAGCAGCATCGACCCGCAGACAGCGAACTATGGCTACACCTTC.

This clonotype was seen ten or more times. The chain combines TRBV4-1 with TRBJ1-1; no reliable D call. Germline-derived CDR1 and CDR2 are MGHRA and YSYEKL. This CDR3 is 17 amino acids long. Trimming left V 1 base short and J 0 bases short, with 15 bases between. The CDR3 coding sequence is TGCGCCAGCAGCCAAGGTGACTTTGGGGTCATGAACACTGAAGCTTTCTTT. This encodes CASSQGDFGVMNTEAFF.

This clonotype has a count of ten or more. CDR3 bases: TGCGCCAGCAGCTTGGCTGGACTAGCGAACAATGAGCAGTTCTTC. This codes for CASSLAGLANNEQFF. The rearrangement links TRBV5-1 to TRBJ2-1; TRBD2 aligns across 9 bases. This CDR3 region has 15 residues. V shed 0 bases, J shed 5 bases, and the junction held 3 bases outside the gene matches. Germline loops: CDR1 SGHRS, CDR2 YFSETQ.

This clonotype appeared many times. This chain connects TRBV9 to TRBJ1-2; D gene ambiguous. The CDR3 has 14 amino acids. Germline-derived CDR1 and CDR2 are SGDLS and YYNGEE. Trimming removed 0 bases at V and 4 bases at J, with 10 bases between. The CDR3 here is CASSVDNRGYGYTF. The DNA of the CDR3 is TGTGCCAGCAGCGTAGATAACAGAGGCTATGGCTACACCTTC.

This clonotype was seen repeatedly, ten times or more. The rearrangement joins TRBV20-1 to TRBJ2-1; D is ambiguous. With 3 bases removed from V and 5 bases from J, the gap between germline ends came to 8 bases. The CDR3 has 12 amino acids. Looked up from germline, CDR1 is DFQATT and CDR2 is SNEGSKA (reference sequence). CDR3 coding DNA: TGCAGTGCTAGGGACCAGCACAATGAGCAGTTCTTC. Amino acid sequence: CSARDQHNEQFF.

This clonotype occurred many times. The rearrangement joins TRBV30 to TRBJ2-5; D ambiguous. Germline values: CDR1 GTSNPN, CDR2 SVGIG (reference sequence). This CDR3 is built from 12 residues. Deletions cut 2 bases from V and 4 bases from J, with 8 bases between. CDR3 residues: CAWSPTGETQYF. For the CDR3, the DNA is TGTGCCTGGAGTCCGACTGGAGAGACCCAGTACTTC.

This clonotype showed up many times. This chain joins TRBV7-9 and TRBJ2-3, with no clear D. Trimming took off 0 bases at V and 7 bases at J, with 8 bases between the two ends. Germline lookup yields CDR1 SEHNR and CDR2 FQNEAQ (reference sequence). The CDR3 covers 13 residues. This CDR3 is CASSLALENTQYF. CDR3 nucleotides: TGTGCCAGCAGCTTAGCGCTGGAGAATACGCAGTATTTT.

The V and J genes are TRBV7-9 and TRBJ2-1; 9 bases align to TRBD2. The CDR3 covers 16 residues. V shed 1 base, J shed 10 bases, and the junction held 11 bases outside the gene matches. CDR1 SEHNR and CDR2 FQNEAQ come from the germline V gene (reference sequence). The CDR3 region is CASSLVLGGRAREQFF. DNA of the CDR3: TGTGCCAGCAGCTTAGTCCTTGGCGGGAGGGCCCGAGAGCAGTTCTTC.

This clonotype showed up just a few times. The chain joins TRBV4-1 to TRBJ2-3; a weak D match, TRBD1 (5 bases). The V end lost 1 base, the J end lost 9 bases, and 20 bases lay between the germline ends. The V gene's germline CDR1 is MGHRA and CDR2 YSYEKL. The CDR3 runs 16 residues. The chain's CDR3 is CASSQVATGGAETQYF. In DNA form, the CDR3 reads TGCGCCAGCAGCCAAGTCGCAACGGGTGGGGCGGAGACGCAGTATTTT.

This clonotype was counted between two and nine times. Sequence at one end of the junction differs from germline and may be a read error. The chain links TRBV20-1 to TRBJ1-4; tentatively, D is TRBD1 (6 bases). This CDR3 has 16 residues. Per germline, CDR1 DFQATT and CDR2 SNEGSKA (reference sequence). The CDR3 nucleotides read TGCAGTGCTCGAGACGGCCCGGGGGCCCCTAATGAAAAACTGTTTTTT. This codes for CSARDGPGAPNEKLFF.

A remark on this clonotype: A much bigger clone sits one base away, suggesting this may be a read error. The CDR3 nucleotides are TGTGCCAGCAGCTCAAACAGGGGTGCTGAAGCTCTCTTT. Encoded protein: CASSSNRGAEALF. V usage is TRBV12-3 or TRBV12-4 and J usage is TRBJ1-1; 7 nucleotides align to TRBD1. There are 13 residues in the CDR3.

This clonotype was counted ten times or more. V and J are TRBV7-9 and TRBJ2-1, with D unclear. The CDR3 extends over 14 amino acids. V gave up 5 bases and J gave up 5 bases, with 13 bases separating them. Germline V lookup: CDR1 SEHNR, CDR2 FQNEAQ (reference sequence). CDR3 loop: CASSQSAANNEQFF. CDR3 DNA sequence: TGTGCCAGCAGCCAATCGGCAGCAAACAATGAGCAGTTCTTC.

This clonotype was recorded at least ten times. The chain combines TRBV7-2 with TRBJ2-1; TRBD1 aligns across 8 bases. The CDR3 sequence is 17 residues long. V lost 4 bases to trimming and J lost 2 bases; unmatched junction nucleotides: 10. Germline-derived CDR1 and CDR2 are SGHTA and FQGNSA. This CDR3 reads CASSSPYTGGTYNEQFF. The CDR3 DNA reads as TGTGCCAGCAGCTCGCCCTACACAGGGGGGACCTACAATGAGCAGTTCTTC.

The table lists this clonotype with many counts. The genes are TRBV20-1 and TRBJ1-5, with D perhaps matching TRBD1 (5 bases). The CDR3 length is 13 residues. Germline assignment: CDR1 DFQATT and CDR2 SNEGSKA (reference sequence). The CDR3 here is CSGGPPGNQPQHF. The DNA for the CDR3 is TGCAGCGGGGGACCCCCGGGCAATCAGCCCCAGCATTTT.

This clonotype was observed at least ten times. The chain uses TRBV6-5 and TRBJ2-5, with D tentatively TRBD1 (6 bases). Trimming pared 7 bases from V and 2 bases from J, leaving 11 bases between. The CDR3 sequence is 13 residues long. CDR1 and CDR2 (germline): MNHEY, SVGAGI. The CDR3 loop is CASTGQTQETQYF. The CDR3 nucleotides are TGTGCCAGCACTGGACAGACACAAGAGACCCAGTACTTC.

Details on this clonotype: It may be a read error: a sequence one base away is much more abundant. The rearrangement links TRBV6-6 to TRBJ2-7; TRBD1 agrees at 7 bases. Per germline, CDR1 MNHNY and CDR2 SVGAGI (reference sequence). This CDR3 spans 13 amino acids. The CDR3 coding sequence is TGTGCCAGCAGCCCCGGACAGGCCTACGGGCAGTACTTC. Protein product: CASSPGQAYGQYF.

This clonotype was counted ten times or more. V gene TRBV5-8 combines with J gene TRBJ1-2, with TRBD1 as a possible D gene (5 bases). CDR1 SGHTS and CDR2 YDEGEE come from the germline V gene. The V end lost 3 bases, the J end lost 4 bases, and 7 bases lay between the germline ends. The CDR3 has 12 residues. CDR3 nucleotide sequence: TGTGCCAGCAGCTCGACAGTCTATGGCTACACCTTC. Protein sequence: CASSSTVYGYTF.

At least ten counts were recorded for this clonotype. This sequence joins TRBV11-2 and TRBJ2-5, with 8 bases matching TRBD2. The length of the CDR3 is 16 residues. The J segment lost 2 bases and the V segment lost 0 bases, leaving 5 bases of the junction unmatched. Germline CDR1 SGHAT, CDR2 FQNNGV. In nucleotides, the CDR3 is TGTGCCAGCAGCTTAGAACCGGGAGGGCAACAAGAGACCCAGTACTTC. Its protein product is CASSLEPGGQQETQYF.

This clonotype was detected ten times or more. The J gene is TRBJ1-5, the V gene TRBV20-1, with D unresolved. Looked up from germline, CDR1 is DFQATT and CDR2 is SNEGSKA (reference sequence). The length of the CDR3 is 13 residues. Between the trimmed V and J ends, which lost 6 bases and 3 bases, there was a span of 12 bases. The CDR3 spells CSARKEINQPQHF. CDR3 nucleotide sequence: TGCAGTGCGCGTAAGGAGATCAATCAGCCCCAGCATTTT.

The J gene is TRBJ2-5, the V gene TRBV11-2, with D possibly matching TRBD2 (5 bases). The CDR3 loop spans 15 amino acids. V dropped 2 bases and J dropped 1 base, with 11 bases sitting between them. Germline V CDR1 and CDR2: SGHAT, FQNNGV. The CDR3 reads CASSLWGASQETQYF. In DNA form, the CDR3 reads TGTGCCAGCAGCTTATGGGGAGCGTCCCAAGAGACCCAGTACTTC. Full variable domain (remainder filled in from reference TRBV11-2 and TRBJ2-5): EAGVAQSPRYKIIEKRQSVAFWCNPISGHATLYWYQQILGQGPKLLIQFQNNGVVDDSQLPKDRFSAERLKGVDSTLKIQPAKLEDSAVYLCASSLWGASQETQYFGPGTRLLVL.

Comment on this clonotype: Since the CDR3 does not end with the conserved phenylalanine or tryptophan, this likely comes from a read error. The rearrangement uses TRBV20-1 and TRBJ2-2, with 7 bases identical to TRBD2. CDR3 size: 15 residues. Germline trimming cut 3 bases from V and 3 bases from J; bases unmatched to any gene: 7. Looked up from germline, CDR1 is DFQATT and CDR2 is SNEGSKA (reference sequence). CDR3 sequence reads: CSARPSGSHTGELFS. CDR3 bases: TGCAGTGCTAGGCCTAGCGGTTCACACACCGGGGAGCTGTTTTCT.

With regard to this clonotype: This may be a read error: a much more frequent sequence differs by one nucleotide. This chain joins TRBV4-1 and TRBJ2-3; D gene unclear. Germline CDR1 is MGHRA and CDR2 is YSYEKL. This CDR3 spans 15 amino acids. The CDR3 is CANSPGLVATDTQYF. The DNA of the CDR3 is TGCGCCAACAGCCCCGGCTTGGTGGCGACAGATACGCAGTATTTT.

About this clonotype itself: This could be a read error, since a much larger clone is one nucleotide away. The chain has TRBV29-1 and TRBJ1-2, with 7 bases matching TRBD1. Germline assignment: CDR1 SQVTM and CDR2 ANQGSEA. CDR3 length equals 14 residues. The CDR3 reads CSVSAGGGNFGYTF. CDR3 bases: TGCAGCGTTTCGGCAGGGGGAGGCAACTTTGGCTACACCTTC.

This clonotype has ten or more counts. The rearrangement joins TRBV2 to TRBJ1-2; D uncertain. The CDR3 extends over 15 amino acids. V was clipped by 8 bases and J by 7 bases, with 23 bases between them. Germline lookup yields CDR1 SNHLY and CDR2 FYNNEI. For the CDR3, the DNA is TGTGCCAGCTCCCCACTCCTCGACGCTTCCCGTGGCTACACCTTC. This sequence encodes CASSPLLDASRGYTF.

As DNA, the CDR3 is TGCGCCAGCAGTGAATTGGGGAATAGCAATCAGCCCCAGCATTTT. The encoded protein is CASSELGNSNQPQHF. This chain connects TRBV10-2 to TRBJ1-5; unclear D gene. V dropped 3 bases and J dropped 0 bases, with 9 bases sitting between them. The CDR3 spans 15 residues. From germline, CDR1 is WSHSY and CDR2 SAAADI.

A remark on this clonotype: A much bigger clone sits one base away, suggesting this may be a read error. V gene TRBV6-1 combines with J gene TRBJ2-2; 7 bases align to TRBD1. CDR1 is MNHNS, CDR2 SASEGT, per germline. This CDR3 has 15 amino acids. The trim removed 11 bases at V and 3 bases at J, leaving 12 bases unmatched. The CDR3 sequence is CACTSRGGDTGELFF. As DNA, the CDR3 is TGTGCCTGCACCTCCCGAGGGGGCGACACCGGGGAGCTGTTTTTT.

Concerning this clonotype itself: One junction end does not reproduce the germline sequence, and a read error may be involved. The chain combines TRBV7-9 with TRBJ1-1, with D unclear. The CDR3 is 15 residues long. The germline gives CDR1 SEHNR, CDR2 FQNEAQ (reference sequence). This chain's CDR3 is CACSLRVADNTEAFF. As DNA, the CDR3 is TGTGCCTGCAGCCTACGTGTCGCGGACAACACTGAAGCTTTCTTT.

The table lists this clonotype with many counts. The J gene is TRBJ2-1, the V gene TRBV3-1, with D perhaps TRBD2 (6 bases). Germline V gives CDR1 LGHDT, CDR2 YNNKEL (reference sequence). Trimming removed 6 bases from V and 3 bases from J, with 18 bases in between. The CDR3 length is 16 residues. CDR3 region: CASSRTREVYYNEQFF. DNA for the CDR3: TGTGCCAGCAGTCGAACCAGGGAGGTATACTACAATGAGCAGTTCTTC.

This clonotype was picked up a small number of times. The CDR3 sequence: CASSVDQSADTGELFF. The CDR3 DNA reads TGTGCCAGCAGCGTAGACCAGTCCGCGGACACCGGGGAGCTGTTTTTT. V gene TRBV9 combines with J gene TRBJ2-2, with unresolved D. The length of the CDR3 is 16 residues. Germline V gives CDR1 SGDLS, CDR2 YYNGEE. Between the trimmed V and J ends, which lost 0 bases and 3 bases, there was a span of 12 bases.